The 30 T cell receptor beta chains presented below share a single source sample, sequenced in a study of identical twins. TCRdb reprocessed the 5' RACE reads with MiXCR, giving one entry per CDR3 protein. Of 350,000 or so distinct CDR3 sequences in the sample, approximately 8.7% are singletons; the top ten hold roughly 8.9%. What was sequenced was naive T cells sorted from blood. These receptors came from a woman aged 45-65 years in good health.

The V call is TRBV14, the J call TRBJ2-2, with 13 bases that match TRBD2. From germline, CDR1 is SGHDN and CDR2 FVKESK. CDR3 length equals 19 residues. The J segment lost 0 bases and the V segment lost 2 bases, leaving 6 bases of the junction unmatched. Here the CDR3 reads CASSQKAGLAGTNTGELFF. DNA of the CDR3: TGTGCCAGCAGCCAAAAAGCGGGACTAGCGGGGACGAACACCGGGGAGCTGTTTTTT. Based on the CDR3 plus reference TRBV14 and TRBJ2-2, the full variable domain is EAGVTQFPSHSVIEKGQTVTLRCDPISGHDNLYWYRRVMGKEIKFLLHFVKESKQDESGMPNNRFLAERTGGTYSTLKVQPAELEDSGVYFCASSQKAGLAGTNTGELFFGEGSRLTVL.

This clonotype has more than one count but fewer than ten. The rearrangement uses TRBV20-1 and TRBJ2-6, with a possible D match to TRBD1 (6 bases). The V gene lost 1 base and the J gene lost 2 bases, with 18 bases spanning the gap. The CDR3 runs 18 residues. The germline gives CDR1 DFQATT, CDR2 SNEGSKA (reference sequence). The CDR3, as DNA: TGCAGTGCTAGAGGAGGACGCCCAGGGGCTCCTGGGGCCAACGTCCTGACTTTC. Translation gives CSARGGRPGAPGANVLTF.

This clonotype was detected ten times or more. The rearrangement joins TRBV12-3 or TRBV12-4 to TRBJ2-1; D tentatively reads TRBD1 or TRBD2 (5 bases each). V gave up 6 bases and J gave up 7 bases, with 10 bases separating them. The CDR3 runs 12 residues. CDR3 nucleotides: TGTGCCAGCAGGTCTTGGGGGAATGAGCAGTTCTTC. This codes for CASRSWGNEQFF.

This clonotype was recorded a few times. The rearrangement uses TRBV12-3 or TRBV12-4 and TRBJ1-5; D not certain. V lost 6 bases to trimming and J lost 0 bases, with 15 bases between them. The CDR3 loop spans 16 amino acids. CDR3 DNA sequence: TGTGCCAGCAGACATGGGAAGACTACTAGCAATCAGCCCCAGCATTTT. Protein product: CASRHGKTTSNQPQHF.

In this sample, this clonotype turned up many times. The chain joins TRBV3-1 to TRBJ1-1; D is unclear. CDR1 is LGHDT and CDR2 is YNNKEL in the germline V gene (reference sequence). V was shortened by 1 base and J by 0 bases, with 6 bases between the two germline ends. This CDR3 has 14 residues. In DNA, the CDR3 is TGTGCCAGCAGCCAAGGTCGAATGAACACTGAAGCTTTCTTT. It codes for CASSQGRMNTEAFF.

This clonotype was seen more than once but under ten times. J is TRBJ1-1 and V is TRBV30; tentative D call: TRBD1 (6 bases). Germline V gives CDR1 GTSNPN, CDR2 SVGIG (reference sequence). CDR3 length equals 16 residues. V lost 2 bases and J 5 bases, leaving 21 bases between the germline ends. The chain's CDR3 is CAWSIPPEGGGTEAFF. The DNA for the CDR3 is TGTGCCTGGAGTATACCTCCGGAAGGAGGGGGAACTGAAGCTTTCTTT.

This clonotype has more than one count but fewer than ten. The chain joins TRBV7-9 to TRBJ2-7, with 11 bases fitting TRBD1. V dropped 4 bases and J dropped 5; count of bases not matched to a gene: 1. Germline CDR1 and CDR2: SEHNR and FQNEAQ (reference sequence). This CDR3 is built from 13 residues. CDR3 in amino acids: CASSWTGGNEQYF. The CDR3 DNA follows: TGTGCCAGCAGCTGGACAGGGGGCAACGAGCAGTACTTC.

This clonotype was seen ten or more times. The genes are TRBV9 and TRBJ2-1; D is uncertain. CDR1 is SGDLS, CDR2 YYNGEE, per germline. Trimming removed 3 bases at V and 0 bases at J, with 10 bases between. CDR3 size: 15 residues. CDR3 amino acids: CASSETGSSYNEQFF. In nucleotides, the CDR3 is TGTGCCAGCAGCGAGACGGGCAGCTCCTACAATGAGCAGTTCTTC.

The gene calls are TRBV5-1 and TRBJ2-5; TRBD1 matches at 8 bases. The length of the CDR3 is 16 residues. The ends lost 0 bases at V and 5 bases at J; junction bases unmatched: 9. Germline V gene lookup returns CDR1 SGHRS and CDR2 YFSETQ. The CDR3 loop is CASSLAPRGRGETQYF. The CDR3 bases are TGCGCCAGCAGCTTGGCCCCCAGGGGGCGCGGGGAGACCCAGTACTTC.

This clonotype has only a few counts. The chain has TRBV5-6 and TRBJ2-1; TRBD2 aligns across 12 bases. The CDR3 totals 15 residues. The V and J ends lost 4 bases and 7 bases, in that order; junction bases with no gene match: 6. Germline CDR1 SGHDT, CDR2 YYEEEE. This CDR3 is CASSTLTSGSNEQFF. Here the CDR3 DNA reads TGTGCCAGCAGCACCCTGACTAGCGGGAGTAATGAGCAGTTCTTC.

The CDR3 region is CASSYSIWGTRVETQYF. In DNA, the CDR3 is TGTGCCAGCAGTTACTCGATATGGGGGACTAGGGTGGAGACCCAGTACTTC. The V and J genes are TRBV6-5 and TRBJ2-5; TRBD2 agrees at 8 bases. The V gene's germline CDR1 is MNHEY and CDR2 SVGAGI. The CDR3 runs 17 residues. The ends lost 0 bases at V and 5 bases at J; junction bases unmatched: 11.

This clonotype was counted only a few times. The genes are TRBV7-9 and TRBJ2-5; no clear D gene. The CDR3 is 13 residues long. Trimming took off 6 bases at V and 1 base at J, with 9 bases between the two ends. Germline V gene lookup returns CDR1 SEHNR and CDR2 FQNEAQ (reference sequence). As DNA, the CDR3 is TGTGCCAGCAGGTCAAAAAGCCAAGAGACCCAGTACTTC. Protein: CASRSKSQETQYF. The full variable domain, with the rest looked up from reference TRBV7-9 and TRBJ2-5, is DTGVSQNPRHKITKRGQNVTFRCDPISEHNRLYWYRQTLGQGPEFLTYFQNEAQLEKSRLLSDRFSAERPKGSFSTLEIQRTEQGDSAMYLCASRSKSQETQYFGPGTRLLVL.

V gene TRBV5-1 combines with J gene TRBJ2-1; tentatively, D is TRBD1 (6 bases). V dropped 4 bases and J dropped 1 base, with 12 bases sitting between them. This CDR3 region has 15 residues. The germline V gene encodes CDR1 SGHRS and CDR2 YFSETQ. The CDR3 is CASSRTEGSYNEQFF. CDR3 in DNA: TGCGCCAGCAGCCGGACAGAGGGGTCCTACAATGAGCAGTTCTTC.

This clonotype occurred many times. This chain links TRBV12-3 or TRBV12-4 with TRBJ1-1; maybe TRBD1 (6 bases). V lost 3 bases and J lost 0, with 17 bases in between. This CDR3 region has 17 residues. CDR3 nucleotide sequence: TGTGCCAGCAGTTTTGGTGGATTTGGGGGCATGAACACTGAAGCTTTCTTT. Its protein product is CASSFGGFGGMNTEAFF.

This chain uses TRBV3-1 with TRBJ2-1; 13 bases map to TRBD2. V lost 2 bases to trimming and J lost 3 bases; unmatched junction nucleotides: 4. The germline V gene has CDR1 LGHDT and CDR2 YNNKEL (reference sequence). CDR3 length: 17 residues. CDR3 sequence: CASSQPRLAGGYNEQFF. The DNA for the CDR3 is TGTGCCAGCAGCCAACCTAGACTAGCGGGAGGCTACAATGAGCAGTTCTTC.

This clonotype was observed many times. The chain joins TRBV6-5 to TRBJ2-7; 9 bases are a match to TRBD2. The CDR3 length is 15 residues. The trim removed 2 bases at V and 3 bases at J, leaving 5 bases unmatched. CDR1 is MNHEY and CDR2 is SVGAGI in the germline V gene. The CDR3 here is CASSYVGSGSYEQYF. For the CDR3, the DNA is TGTGCCAGCAGTTACGTTGGTAGCGGGAGCTACGAGCAGTACTTC.

At least ten counts were recorded for this clonotype. The genes are TRBV24-1 and TRBJ2-4; possibly TRBD1 for D (6 bases). CDR1 and CDR2 from the germline V gene are KGHDR and SFDVKD. V lost 10 bases, J lost 5 bases, and 14 bases lay in between. The CDR3 runs to 13 residues. As DNA, the CDR3 is TGTGCCACTGCCGGGGCAGGGGAAAACATTCAGTACTTC. It encodes CATAGAGENIQYF.

This clonotype was seen only a few times. The rearrangement links TRBV12-3 or TRBV12-4 to TRBJ2-3; 9 bases agree with TRBD2. The CDR3 totals 15 residues. Germline trimming cut 4 bases from V and 7 bases from J; bases unmatched to any gene: 9. In DNA form, the CDR3 reads TGTGCCAGCAGTTCCAGCGGGAGGTCAGTGTATACGCAGTATTTT. Translated: CASSSSGRSVYTQYF.

This clonotype was seen only a few times. This chain uses TRBV7-2 with TRBJ2-7, with D tentatively TRBD2 (6 bases). Between the trimmed V and J ends, which lost 5 bases and 0 bases, there was a span of 14 bases. This CDR3 region has 15 residues. CDR1 is SGHTA and CDR2 is FQGNSA in the germline V gene. CDR3 amino acids: CASSQLAGSSYEQYV. CDR3 bases: TGTGCCAGCAGCCAACTAGCTGGGAGCTCCTACGAGCAGTACGTC.

This clonotype has only a few counts. V and J are TRBV28 and TRBJ2-4, with D perhaps TRBD2 (6 bases). The CDR3 spans 15 residues. V lost 5 bases and J lost 0, with 11 bases in between. Germline loops: CDR1 MDHEN, CDR2 SYDVKM. In DNA form, the CDR3 reads TGTGCCAGCAGTGCCCCGGGACTAGCCAAAAACATTCAGTACTTC. Protein sequence: CASSAPGLAKNIQYF. The full variable domain, completed using reference TRBV28 and TRBJ2-4, is DVKVTQSSRYLVKRTGEKVFLECVQDMDHENMFWYRQDPGLGLRLIYFSYDVKMKEKGDIPEGYSVSREKKERFSLILESASTNQTSMYLCASSAPGLAKNIQYFGAGTRLSVL.

The chain joins TRBV18 to TRBJ1-1, with D possibly being TRBD1 (6 bases). The CDR3 length is 15 residues. V was cut by 2 bases and J by 0 bases, with 10 bases left in between. Germline V gives CDR1 KGHSH, CDR2 LQKENI. The CDR3, as DNA: TGTGCCAGCTCACCATGGGGACAAATGAACACTGAAGCTTTCTTT. Amino acid sequence: CASSPWGQMNTEAFF.

This clonotype was counted a few times. The V and J genes are TRBV12-3 or TRBV12-4 and TRBJ2-7, with D unresolved. CDR3 length: 13 residues. The ends were cut back, 9 bases at V and 0 bases at J, with 12 bases in the middle. The DNA for the CDR3 is TGTGCCAGGACGACGGTCTGCTCCTACGAGCAGTACGTC. Translation: CARTTVCSYEQYV.

In its sample, this clonotype was seen many times. The chain joins TRBV6-5 to TRBJ2-7; 7 nucleotides match TRBD1. The CDR3 sequence is 13 residues long. The V gene end was trimmed by 6 bases and the J gene end by 3 bases; junction bases not matched to a gene: 5. Germline loops: CDR1 MNHEY, CDR2 SVGAGI. The CDR3: CASSRAGGYEQYF. The CDR3 DNA reads as TGTGCCAGCAGCAGGGCAGGGGGCTACGAGCAGTACTTC.

This clonotype was detected only a few times. The rearrangement joins TRBV5-1 to TRBJ2-3, with D hard to call. Per the germline V gene, CDR1 is SGHRS and CDR2 is YFSETQ. V lost 6 bases, J lost 2 bases, and 10 bases lay in between. CDR3 length: 13 residues. The CDR3 region has the DNA TGCGCCAGCACACACAGCTTCACAGATACGCAGTATTTT. As protein: CASTHSFTDTQYF.

V gene TRBV20-1 combines with J gene TRBJ2-4, with TRBD2 matching 9 bases. In germline, CDR1 is DFQATT, CDR2 SNEGSKA (reference sequence). CDR3 size: 13 residues. V was clipped by 3 bases and J by 6 bases; unmatched bases: 3. The CDR3: CSARETSGNIQYF. For the CDR3, the DNA is TGCAGTGCTAGGGAGACTAGCGGAAACATTCAGTACTTC.

The genes are TRBV7-8 and TRBJ2-5; 11 nucleotides align to TRBD2. The CDR3 is 18 amino acids. V dropped 8 bases and J dropped 2; count of bases not matched to a gene: 16. From germline, CDR1 is SGHVS and CDR2 FQNEAQ. CDR3 amino acids: CASRPLIAGGPGQETQYF. In DNA, the CDR3 is TGTGCCAGCCGCCCACTCATAGCGGGAGGGCCGGGGCAAGAGACCCAGTACTTC.

The chain recombines TRBV27 with TRBJ2-1; possible D gene TRBD1, 6 bases. The germline V and J ends were trimmed by 7 bases and 2 bases, with 12 bases remaining between them. The germline CDR1 and CDR2 sequences are MNHEY and SMNVEV (reference sequence). This CDR3 comprises 14 residues. DNA of the CDR3: TGTGCCAGCACCTCTGACAGGCCCTACAATGAGCAGTTCTTC. Encoded protein: CASTSDRPYNEQFF.

This clonotype has a handful of counts. The rearrangement uses TRBV7-9 and TRBJ2-7; maybe TRBD1 (5 bases). The V gene lost 8 bases and the J gene lost 4 bases, with 15 bases spanning the gap. Germline CDR1 reads SEHNR; CDR2 reads FQNEAQ (reference sequence). The CDR3 totals 13 residues. CDR3 protein: CASLTVDSYEQYF. The CDR3, as DNA: TGTGCCAGCTTGACAGTCGATTCGTACGAGCAGTACTTC.

Regarding this clonotype: A read error may account for a junction end that differs from germline. The J gene is TRBJ2-6, the V gene TRBV12-3 or TRBV12-4; D perhaps matches TRBD1 (5 bases). This CDR3 comprises 13 residues. The CDR3 coding sequence is TGTGCCAGCAGCTACTCTGGGGCCAACGTCCTGCCTTTC. Its translation is CASSYSGANVLPF.

This chain links TRBV20-1 with TRBJ2-3; no clear D gene. The CDR3 sequence is 14 residues long. The germline V gene encodes CDR1 DFQATT and CDR2 SNEGSKA (reference sequence). Trimming stripped 0 bases from V and 2 bases from J, with 9 bases between. The CDR3 DNA is TGCAGTGCTAGAGAGGCCCTCAACACAGATACGCAGTATTTT. As protein: CSAREALNTDTQYF.